These 15 T cell receptor beta chains were all obtained from the same sample, sequenced in a study of cytomegalovirus exposure and HLA in healthy donors. The PCR employed 60 Vbeta primers together with 13 Jbeta primers. Data came from immunoSEQ multiplex PCR; TCRdb stores just in-frame clones and leaves some out. Of under 200,000 clones listed, approximately 80% are singletons. The sample comprised PBMCs. All receptors derive from a male donor in good health and CMV-seropositive.

The chain carries TRBV30 and TRBJ1-2, with 8 bases fitting TRBD1. Germline V gives CDR1 GTSNPN, CDR2 SVGIG (reference sequence). Losses at the gene ends were 2 bases for V and 8 bases for J; bases not matched to a gene: 10. CDR3 length: 14 residues. The CDR3 sequence is CAWSRQGPKGGYTF. The CDR3 coding sequence is TGTGCCTGGAGTAGACAGGGGCCCAAAGGCGGCTACACCTTC.

The chain uses TRBV19 and TRBJ2-2, with a possible D match to TRBD2 (6 bases). The CDR3 loop spans 12 amino acids. The V gene lost 9 bases and the J gene lost 7 bases, with 12 bases spanning the gap. Looked up from germline, CDR1 is LNHDA and CDR2 is SQIVND (reference sequence). The CDR3 region is CASKAGIGELFF. DNA of the CDR3: TGTGCCAGCAAGGCGGGAATCGGGGAGCTGTTTTTT.

V and J are TRBV7-8 and TRBJ1-5; 9 bases map to TRBD1. Germline-derived CDR1 and CDR2 are SGHVS and FQNEAQ. With 5 bases clipped from V and 1 base from J, the junction kept 15 bases outside the gene matches. The length of the CDR3 is 19 residues. Here the CDR3 reads CASSISTGGGVGSNQPQHF. CDR3 nucleotide sequence: TGTGCCAGCAGCATAAGTACAGGGGGCGGGGTCGGGAGCAATCAGCCCCAGCATTTT.

Note on this clone: Different DNA sequences within this sample yield the same CDR3. CDR3 bases: TGTGCCAGCAGCCGTCTTGGACAGGGAAGCGCTGAAGCTTTCTTT. Amino acids: CASSRLGQGSAEAFF. This chain joins TRBV11-2 and TRBJ1-1; 8 bases are shared with TRBD1. V lost 5 bases, J lost 6 bases, and 11 bases stayed unmatched. The CDR3 is 15 amino acids. The germline gives CDR1 SGHAT, CDR2 FQNNGV.

This rearrangement joins TRBV10-3 to TRBJ1-2, with TRBD1 as a possible D gene (6 bases). Trimming pared 11 bases from V and 5 bases from J, leaving 21 bases between. This CDR3 is 14 amino acids long. The germline V gene encodes CDR1 ENHRY and CDR2 SYGVKD. CDR3 amino acids: CASHRDKKRYGYTF. Here the CDR3 DNA reads TGTGCCTCCCACCGGGACAAGAAGAGGTATGGCTACACCTTC.

The rearrangement uses TRBV5-8 and TRBJ1-5; D is possibly TRBD1 (5 bases). This CDR3 has 12 amino acids. The V end lost 4 bases, the J end lost 4 bases, and 6 bases lay between the germline ends. CDR1 and CDR2 from the germline V gene are SGHTS and YDEGEE. The CDR3 bases are TGTGCCAGCAGCCGACAGAATCAGCCCCAGCATTTT. Translation: CASSRQNQPQHF.

This clone was seen only a few times. This chain joins TRBV5-6 and TRBJ2-7, with 8 positions matching TRBD1. After removal of 4 bases from V and 6 bases from J, the junction contained 18 bases not matched to a gene. The CDR3 sequence is 17 residues long. Germline lookup yields CDR1 SGHDT and CDR2 YYEEEE. The CDR3 DNA reads as TGTGCCAGCAGCGGGGGCCCGTGGACAGGGAATTGGGCCGAGCAGTACTTC. This gives the protein CASSGGPWTGNWAEQYF.

The chain joins TRBV27 to TRBJ1-2; 9 nucleotides match TRBD1. With V trimmed by 5 bases and J by 0 bases, 7 bases remained unmatched. The CDR3 runs to 16 residues. CDR1 and CDR2 (germline): MNHEY, SMNVEV (reference sequence). The chain's CDR3 is CASSLGTGRSNYGYTF. Here the CDR3 DNA reads TGTGCCAGCAGTCTGGGGACAGGGAGGTCTAACTATGGCTACACCTTC.

The V call is TRBV5-1, the J call TRBJ2-3, with D perhaps matching TRBD1 (6 bases). The CDR3 is made up of 20 amino acids. Trimming took off 0 bases at V and 0 bases at J, with 23 bases between the two ends. From germline, CDR1 is SGHRS and CDR2 YFSETQ. The CDR3 nucleotides read TGCGCCAGCAGCTTGGCGGCGACAGGACTTATCACCTCTAGCACAGATACGCAGTATTTT. Protein: CASSLAATGLITSSTDTQYF.

Only a few counts were recorded for this clone. This chain connects TRBV11-2 to TRBJ2-1; 8 positions match TRBD2. The CDR3 consists of 17 residues. Germline trimming cut 5 bases from V and 3 bases from J; bases unmatched to any gene: 12. Germline values: CDR1 SGHAT, CDR2 FQNNGV. CDR3 sequence: CASSGWRSGSIYNEQFF. CDR3 bases: TGTGCCAGCAGCGGGTGGAGGAGCGGGAGTATCTACAATGAGCAGTTCTTC.

The chain's CDR3 is CASLSRASGNTIYF. The CDR3 region has the DNA TGTGCCAGTTTAAGCAGGGCCTCTGGAAACACCATATATTTT. The chain combines TRBV19 with TRBJ1-3; D might be TRBD1 (5 bases). Germline V gene lookup returns CDR1 LNHDA and CDR2 SQIVND (reference sequence). V lost 8 bases to trimming and J lost 0 bases, with 11 bases between them. This CDR3 is 14 amino acids long.

The chain recombines TRBV28 with TRBJ1-1; D is unclear. The CDR3 has 15 residues. V lost 4 bases and J 5 bases, leaving 17 bases between the germline ends. Per the germline V gene, CDR1 is MDHEN and CDR2 is SYDVKM. CDR3 nucleotide sequence: TGTGCCAGCAGTTCCCTAGGAGCCTTGAGGACTGAAGCTTTCTTT. As protein: CASSSLGALRTEAFF.

The rearrangement joins TRBV28 to TRBJ2-1; 14 bases fit TRBD2. This CDR3 is 18 amino acids long. V was clipped by 5 bases and J by 2 bases; unmatched bases: 8. The germline V gene encodes CDR1 MDHEN and CDR2 SYDVKM. In DNA form, the CDR3 reads TGTGCCAGCAGTCCCCCGGGACTAGCGGGAGTCACCTACAATGAGCAGTTCTTC. It encodes CASSPPGLAGVTYNEQFF.

V and J are TRBV19 and TRBJ1-2, with D unclear. V was trimmed by 4 bases and J by 3 bases, leaving 18 bases between them. This CDR3 is 16 amino acids long. CDR1 LNHDA and CDR2 SQIVND come from the germline V gene (reference sequence). The CDR3 reads CASSTPSGFGHYGYTF. The CDR3 bases are TGTGCCAGTAGTACCCCGTCGGGGTTCGGGCACTATGGCTACACCTTC.

The CDR3 sequence: CASIGTDGGGYTF. The DNA of the CDR3 is TGTGCCAGCATCGGGACGGACGGGGGTGGCTACACCTTC. The chain recombines TRBV6-6 with TRBJ1-2; maybe TRBD1 (5 bases). Germline CDR1 and CDR2: MNHNY and SVGAGI (reference sequence). CDR3 length equals 13 residues. Deletions cut 7 bases from V and 7 bases from J, with 16 bases between.